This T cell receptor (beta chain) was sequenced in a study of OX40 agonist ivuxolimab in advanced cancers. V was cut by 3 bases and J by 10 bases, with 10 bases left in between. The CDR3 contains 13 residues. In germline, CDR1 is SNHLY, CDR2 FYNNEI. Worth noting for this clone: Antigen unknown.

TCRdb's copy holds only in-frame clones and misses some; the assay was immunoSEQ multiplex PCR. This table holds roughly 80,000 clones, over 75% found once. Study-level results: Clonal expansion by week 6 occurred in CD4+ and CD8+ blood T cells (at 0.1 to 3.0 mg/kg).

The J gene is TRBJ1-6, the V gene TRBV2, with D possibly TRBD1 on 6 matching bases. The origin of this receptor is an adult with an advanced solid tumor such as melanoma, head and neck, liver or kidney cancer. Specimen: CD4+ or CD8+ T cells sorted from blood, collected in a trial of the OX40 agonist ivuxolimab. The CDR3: CASSDQGNSPLHF. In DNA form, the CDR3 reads TGTGCCAGCAGTGACCAGGGGAACTCACCCCTCCACTTT. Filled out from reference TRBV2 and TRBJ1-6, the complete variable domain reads EPEVTQTPSHQVTQMGQEVILRCVPISNHLYFYWYRQILGQKVEFLVSFYNNEISEKSEIFDDQFSVERPDGSNFTLKIRSTKLEDSAMYFCASSDQGNSPLHFGNGTRLTVT.